The T cell receptor (beta chain) described here comes from a study of OX40 agonist ivuxolimab in advanced cancers. Germline V CDR1 and CDR2: MNHEY, SVGAGI. The germline V and J ends were trimmed by 4 bases and 1 base, with 10 bases remaining between them. The CDR3 has 14 residues. Assay: immunoSEQ multiplex PCR; the TCRdb copy retains only in-frame clones and omits some. The table has 97,000 or so clones, roughly 89% seen once; the top ten hold just over 0.15%. The source material was CD4+ or CD8+ T cells sorted from blood, sampled in a trial of the OX40 agonist ivuxolimab. The chain links TRBV6-5 to TRBJ2-5, with a possible D match to TRBD2 (6 bases). The origin of this receptor is an adult with an advanced solid tumor such as melanoma, head and neck, liver or kidney cancer. The CDR3 region has the DNA TGTGCCAGCAGTTCGGGGGTATTCCAAGAGACCCAGTACTTC. Its protein product is CASSSGVFQETQYF.